This T cell receptor beta chain emerged from a study of regulatory T cells in long-lasting Graves disease. Study-level points and caveats: Persistent cases of Graves' showed reduced TCR diversity relative to newly diagnosed patients. Samples came from peripheral blood alone, without thyroid tissue.

The authors built TCR beta libraries using iRepertoire HTBI primers and Arm-PCR of CDR3 regions. MiXCR, applied by TCRdb to the multiplex PCR reads, yields one record per CDR3 protein. The sample consists of 350,000 to 500,000 distinct CDR3 sequences, roughly a fifth of them appearing once. Concerning this clonotype: Its antigen is unidentified.

V lost 2 bases, J lost 2 bases, and 15 bases lay in between. Germline V gene data show CDR1 as SEHNR and CDR2 as FQNEAQ (reference sequence). The CDR3 consists of 16 residues. Time point specified: persistent/refractory GD, antithyroid drugs over 5 years with positive TRAb. PBMC-derived RNA was used for the TCR library. Graves' disease diagnosis was established per American Thyroid Association guidelines. The material sequenced was peripheral blood mononuclear cells (PBMCs), taken when the disease was refractory, from a patient treated with antithyroid drugs. The chain has TRBV7-9 and TRBJ1-1; no clear D. The receptor's source is a female donor with Graves disease. CDR3 residues: CASSLISWGGNTEAFF. In DNA form, the CDR3 reads TGTGCCAGCAGCTTAATTTCATGGGGAGGAAACACTGAAGCTTTCTTT.